One TCR beta chain is described in this entry. Its antigen is still unknown. J gave up 2 bases and V 3 bases, and 2 bases lay outside the gene matches. The CDR3 totals 15 residues. Germline CDR1 and CDR2: SEHNR and FQNEAQ (reference sequence). This entry comes from a study of cytomegalovirus exposure and HLA in healthy donors. Primers: 60 Vbeta forward and 13 Jbeta reverse. Clones were sequenced by immunoSEQ multiplex PCR, and TCRdb holds only the in-frame ones, with some missing. The sample lists about 65,000 clones, approximately 82% occurring once. Findings and caveats of the study: The study dropped some indistinguishable V segments, TRBV6-2 and TRBV6-3 among them. A list of more than 150 TCR beta chains associated with cytomegalovirus was given. In an earlier analysis, in 620 or so donors, most V segments appeared productive either ~87% or ~30% of the time. One variant, a missense change in DCLRE1C, was linked in a later analysis to TCR beta V- and J-gene trimming.

The clonotype originates from a girl under 18 in good health and CMV-seropositive. Sequencing was carried out using PBMCs. The chain has TRBV7-9 and TRBJ2-5; the match to TRBD2 covers 11 bases. The CDR3 region has the DNA TGTGCCAGCAGCTTCAGACTAGCGGGGCAAGAGACCCAGTACTTC. It translates to CASSFRLAGQETQYF.